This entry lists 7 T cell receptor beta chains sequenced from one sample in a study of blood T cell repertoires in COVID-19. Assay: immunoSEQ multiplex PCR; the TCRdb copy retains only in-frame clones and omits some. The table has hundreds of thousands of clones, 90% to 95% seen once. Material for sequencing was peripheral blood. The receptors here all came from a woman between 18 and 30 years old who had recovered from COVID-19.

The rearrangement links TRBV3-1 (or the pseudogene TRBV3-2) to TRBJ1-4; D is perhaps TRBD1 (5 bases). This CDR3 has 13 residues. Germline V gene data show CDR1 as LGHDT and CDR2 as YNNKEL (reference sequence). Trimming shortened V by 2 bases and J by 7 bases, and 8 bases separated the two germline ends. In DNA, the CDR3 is TGTGCCAGCAGCCAACGGACAATTGAAAAACTGTTTTTT. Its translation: CASSQRTIEKLFF.

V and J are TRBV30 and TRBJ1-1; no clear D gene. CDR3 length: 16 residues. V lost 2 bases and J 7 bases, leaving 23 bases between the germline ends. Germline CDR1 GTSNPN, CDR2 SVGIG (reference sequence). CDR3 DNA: TGTGCCTGGAGTTTCCCTCGAGCAGGTTTCCCCCGTGAAGCTTTCTTT. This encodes CAWSFPRAGFPREAFF. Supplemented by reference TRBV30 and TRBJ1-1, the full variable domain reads SQTIHQWPATLVQPVGSPLSLECTVEGTSNPNLYWYRQAAGRGLQLLFYSVGIGQISSEVPQNLSASRPQDRQFILSSKKLLLSDSGFYLCAWSFPRAGFPREAFFGQGTRLTVV.

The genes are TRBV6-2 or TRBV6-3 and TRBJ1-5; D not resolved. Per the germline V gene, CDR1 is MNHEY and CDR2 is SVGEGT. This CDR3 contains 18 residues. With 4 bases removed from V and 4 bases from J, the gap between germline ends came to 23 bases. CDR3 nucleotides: TGTGCCAGCAGTTTTATTGTTCCGCGGATAGCAACTAATCAGCCCCAGCATTTT. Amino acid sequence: CASSFIVPRIATNQPQHF.

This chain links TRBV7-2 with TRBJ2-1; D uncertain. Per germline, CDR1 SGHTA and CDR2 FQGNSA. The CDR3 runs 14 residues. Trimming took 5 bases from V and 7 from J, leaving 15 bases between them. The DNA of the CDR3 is TGTGCCAGCAGCAAGACGCCGCAACAGAATGAGCAGTTCTTC. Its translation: CASSKTPQQNEQFF. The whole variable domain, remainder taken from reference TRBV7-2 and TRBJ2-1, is GAGVSQSPSNKVTEKGKDVELRCDPISGHTALYWYRQSLGQGLEFLIYFQGNSAPDKSGLPSDRFSAERTGGSVSTLTIQRTQQEDSAVYLCASSKTPQQNEQFFGPGTRLTVL.

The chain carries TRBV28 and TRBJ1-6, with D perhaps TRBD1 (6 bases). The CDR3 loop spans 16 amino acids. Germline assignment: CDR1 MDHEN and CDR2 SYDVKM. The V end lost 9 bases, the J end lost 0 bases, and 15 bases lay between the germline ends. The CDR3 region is CASDGQLSSYNSPLHF. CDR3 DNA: TGTGCCAGTGACGGACAGCTTAGCTCCTATAATTCACCCCTCCACTTT.

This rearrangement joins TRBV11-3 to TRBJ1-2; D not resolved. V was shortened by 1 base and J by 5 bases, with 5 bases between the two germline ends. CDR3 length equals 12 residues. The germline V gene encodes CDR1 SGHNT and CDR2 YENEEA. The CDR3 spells CASSLAGYGYTF. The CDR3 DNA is TGTGCCAGCAGCTTAGCAGGATATGGCTACACCTTC.

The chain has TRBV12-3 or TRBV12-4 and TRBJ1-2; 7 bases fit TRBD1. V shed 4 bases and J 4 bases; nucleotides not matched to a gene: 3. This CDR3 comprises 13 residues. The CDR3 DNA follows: TGTGCCAGCAGTTCGACAGGGACCTATGGCTACACCTTC. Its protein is CASSSTGTYGYTF.